This TCR beta chain was profiled in a study of cytomegalovirus exposure and HLA in healthy donors. The study, taken as a whole, reports: In vitro work confirmed that a few CMV-associated chains recognize CMV antigens. What TCR beta sequences reportedly achieved was accurate prediction of HLA-A and HLA-B alleles in most subjects. Indistinguishable V segments such as TRBV6-2 and TRBV6-3 were excluded. Beyond CMV serostatus, there was no information to go on about immune exposure.

The study ran its PCR with 60 Vbeta and 13 Jbeta primers. Produced via immunoSEQ multiplex PCR; TCRdb's table is partial and in-frame only. The repertoire consists of approximately 150,000 clones, with 78% occurring once and the leading ten covering approximately 6.8%. Worth noting for this clone: Its antigen is unknown.

The CDR3 contains 16 residues. V gave up 5 bases and J gave up 5 bases; unmatched junction bases: 11. Germline V gene data show CDR1 as LNHDA and CDR2 as SQIVND (reference sequence). The V gene is TRBV19, the J gene TRBJ2-1, with 8 bases that match TRBD2. This receptor was identified in a woman aged 40 to 55 in good health and CMV-seropositive. Sequences were obtained from PBMCs. CDR3 sequence reads: CASSAFERGTNNEQFF. Written as DNA, the CDR3 is TGTGCCAGTAGTGCCTTCGAGCGGGGGACCAACAATGAGCAGTTCTTC.